This T cell receptor beta chain stems from a study of T-cell reconstitution after alpha-beta-depleted transplantation in children. Trimming stripped 3 bases from V and 4 bases from J, with 13 bases between. The CDR3 has 15 residues. Germline CDR1 MDHEN, CDR2 SYDVKM. Unique molecular identifiers were incorporated when the TCRbeta library was constructed. Via MiXCR, TCRdb re-called the PCR reads, giving one row per CDR3 protein. The table has about 500,000 distinct CDR3 sequences, approximately 32% seen once. The source material was PBMCs from the stem cell graft donor, sampled from the stem cell graft. The chain couples TRBV28 to TRBJ2-1, with D perhaps matching TRBD2 (5 bases). The receptor comes from a human donor who donated a stem cell graft to a child with aplastic anemia. The CDR3: CASSLRASGYNEQFF. In nucleotides, the CDR3 is TGTGCCAGCAGTTTGAGGGCCTCGGGTTACAATGAGCAGTTCTTC. The full variable domain, in which reference TRBV28 and TRBJ2-1 provide the parts outside the CDR3, is DVKVTQSSRYLVKRTGEKVFLECVQDMDHENMFWYRQDPGLGLRLIYFSYDVKMKEKGDIPEGYSVSREKKERFSLILESASTNQTSMYLCASSLRASGYNEQFFGPGTRLTVL.